These T cell receptor beta chains were read from a single sample in a study of molecular identifiers for immune sequencing clone quantification. From the PCR reads, TCRdb called clonotypes with MiXCR, one entry per CDR3 protein. The sample includes some 580,000 distinct CDR3 sequences, around 25% of them seen just once. The sequencing input was naive CD8+ T cells from blood, with Jurkat cell RNA spiked in. Every receptor here comes from a human donor in good health. Some libraries in this study had Jurkat cell RNA spiked in. Both conserved end residues are part of each CDR3. A D gene is named only where the DNA matches it firmly. Clone size appears in some rows only: once, few, many, or a class for an expanded clone.

cdr3_aa: CASRDSHEAFF; cdr3_nt: TGTGCCAGCCGAGACAGCCACGAAGCTTTCTTT; cdr3_length: 11; d_call: -; j_call: TRBJ1-1; v_call: TRBV28; clone_size: many
cdr3_aa: CASSEQPNSGNTKYF; cdr3_nt: TGTGCCAGCAGTGAACAGCCTAACTCTGGAAACACCAAATATTTT; cdr3_length: 15; d_call: -; j_call: TRBJ1-3; v_call: TRBV6-1; clone_size: -
cdr3_aa: CASSLPGTVWRRNEQFF; cdr3_nt: TGTGCCAGCAGCCTCCCCGGGACTGTCTGGCGGAGGAATGAGCAGTTCTTC; cdr3_length: 17; d_call: -; j_call: TRBJ2-1; v_call: TRBV6-6; clone_size: many
cdr3_aa: CASSSGQFEAFF; cdr3_nt: TGTGCCAGCAGTTCCGGACAGTTTGAAGCTTTCTTT; cdr3_length: 12; d_call: -; j_call: TRBJ1-1; v_call: TRBV12-3/TRBV12-4; clone_size: few
cdr3_aa: CASTLGGVAGELFF; cdr3_nt: TGTGCCAGCACCCTGGGGGGTGTAGCCGGGGAGCTGTTTTTT; cdr3_length: 14; d_call: -; j_call: TRBJ2-2; v_call: TRBV9; clone_size: few
cdr3_aa: CSVETGESNQPQHF; cdr3_nt: TGCAGCGTTGAGACAGGGGAGAGCAATCAGCCCCAGCATTTT; cdr3_length: 14; d_call: TRBD1; j_call: TRBJ1-5; v_call: TRBV29-1; clone_size: many
cdr3_aa: CATSRGGSYEQYF; cdr3_nt: TGTGCCACCAGCAGAGGAGGGTCCTACGAGCAGTACTTC; cdr3_length: 13; d_call: -; j_call: TRBJ2-7; v_call: TRBV15; clone_size: many
cdr3_aa: CSLWSSREETF; cdr3_nt: TGCAGTTTGTGGTCGTCCAGGGAGGAAACCTTC; cdr3_length: 11; d_call: -; j_call: TRBJ1-2; v_call: TRBV20-1; clone_size: -
cdr3_aa: CAWSRGQGLGELFF; cdr3_nt: TGTGCCTGGAGTCGGGGACAGGGTTTAGGGGAGCTGTTTTTT; cdr3_length: 14; d_call: TRBD1; j_call: TRBJ2-2; v_call: TRBV30; clone_size: few
cdr3_aa: CASSTQDGFSYEQYF; cdr3_nt: TGTGCCAGCAGCACTCAGGACGGGTTCTCCTACGAGCAGTACTTC; cdr3_length: 15; d_call: -; j_call: TRBJ2-7; v_call: TRBV9; clone_size: few
cdr3_aa: CAWTQGWGQPQHF; cdr3_nt: TGTGCCTGGACCCAGGGCTGGGGTCAGCCCCAGCATTTT; cdr3_length: 13; d_call: -; j_call: TRBJ1-5; v_call: TRBV30; clone_size: many
cdr3_aa: CASSSGTLHYEQYF; cdr3_nt: TGTGCCAGCAGTTCCGGGACACTTCACTACGAGCAGTACTTC; cdr3_length: 14; d_call: -; j_call: TRBJ2-7; v_call: TRBV5-6; clone_size: -
cdr3_aa: CSWTTGPYEQYF; cdr3_nt: TGTTCCTGGACTACAGGGCCCTACGAGCAGTACTTC; cdr3_length: 12; d_call: -; j_call: TRBJ2-7; v_call: TRBV30; clone_size: -
cdr3_aa: CASRPTGPNQPQHF; cdr3_nt: TGTGCCAGCAGACCGACAGGGCCCAATCAGCCCCAGCATTTT; cdr3_length: 14; d_call: TRBD1; j_call: TRBJ1-5; v_call: TRBV27; clone_size: -
cdr3_aa: CATDEGYGANVLTF; cdr3_nt: TGTGCCACCGACGAGGGGTATGGGGCCAACGTCCTGACTTTC; cdr3_length: 14; d_call: -; j_call: TRBJ2-6; v_call: TRBV12-3/TRBV12-4; clone_size: few
cdr3_aa: CAPSERPGPNTQYF; cdr3_nt: TGTGCCCCCAGTGAACGGCCCGGCCCTAATACCCAGTACTTC; cdr3_length: 14; d_call: -; j_call: TRBJ2-5; v_call: TRBV24-1; clone_size: once
cdr3_aa: CASSRPGQLETQYF; cdr3_nt: TGCGCCAGCAGCCGACCGGGACAGTTGGAGACCCAGTACTTC; cdr3_length: 14; d_call: TRBD1; j_call: TRBJ2-5; v_call: TRBV4-1; clone_size: -
cdr3_aa: CASSQDKYTEAFF; cdr3_nt: TGCGCCAGCAGCCAAGACAAGTACACTGAAGCTTTCTTT; cdr3_length: 13; d_call: -; j_call: TRBJ1-1; v_call: TRBV4-3; clone_size: -
cdr3_aa: CASSQSRSDGLAGVVRKTQYF; cdr3_nt: TGCGCCAGCAGCCAAAGTCGCTCAGATGGACTAGCGGGAGTGGTTAGGAAGACCCAGTACTTC; cdr3_length: 21; d_call: TRBD2; j_call: TRBJ2-5; v_call: TRBV4-1; clone_size: -
cdr3_aa: CASSQGTSGLTDTQYF; cdr3_nt: TGCGCCAGCAGCCAAGGGACTAGCGGACTCACAGATACGCAGTATTTT; cdr3_length: 16; d_call: TRBD2; j_call: TRBJ2-3; v_call: TRBV4-3; clone_size: many
cdr3_aa: CASSDGRAAYEQYF; cdr3_nt: TGTGCCAGTAGTGACGGGAGGGCCGCCTACGAGCAGTACTTC; cdr3_length: 14; d_call: TRBD2; j_call: TRBJ2-7; v_call: TRBV19; clone_size: few
cdr3_aa: CSARDRLAGDHEQYF; cdr3_nt: TGCAGTGCTAGAGATAGACTAGCGGGGGACCACGAGCAGTACTTC; cdr3_length: 15; d_call: TRBD2; j_call: TRBJ2-7; v_call: TRBV20-1; clone_size: many
cdr3_aa: CAISESSGFNQPQHF; cdr3_nt: TGTGCCATCAGTGAGTCTTCAGGGTTCAATCAGCCCCAGCATTTT; cdr3_length: 15; d_call: -; j_call: TRBJ1-5; v_call: TRBV10-3; clone_size: few
cdr3_aa: CAWDRVPTEAFF; cdr3_nt: TGTGCCTGGGACAGGGTTCCCACTGAAGCTTTCTTT; cdr3_length: 12; d_call: TRBD1; j_call: TRBJ1-1; v_call: TRBV5-4; clone_size: few
cdr3_aa: CASSPGTANYEQYF; cdr3_nt: TGCGCCAGCAGCCCCGGGACAGCAAACTACGAGCAGTACTTC; cdr3_length: 14; d_call: TRBD1; j_call: TRBJ2-7; v_call: TRBV4-3; clone_size: few
cdr3_aa: CASSLDINQPQHF; cdr3_nt: TGTGCCAGCAGCTTAGACATCAATCAGCCCCAGCATTTT; cdr3_length: 13; d_call: -; j_call: TRBJ1-5; v_call: TRBV11-2; clone_size: many
cdr3_aa: CASSLEAAAREKLFF; cdr3_nt: TGTGCCAGCAGCTTAGAGGCCGCCGCCCGGGAAAAACTGTTTTTT; cdr3_length: 15; d_call: -; j_call: TRBJ1-4; v_call: TRBV11-2; clone_size: -
cdr3_aa: CASSIIDQETQYF; cdr3_nt: TGTGCCAGTAGTATAATCGACCAAGAGACCCAGTACTTC; cdr3_length: 13; d_call: -; j_call: TRBJ2-5; v_call: TRBV19; clone_size: few
cdr3_aa: CASSRRQASNQPQHF; cdr3_nt: TGTGCCAGCAGTAGAAGACAGGCGTCGAATCAGCCCCAGCATTTT; cdr3_length: 15; d_call: -; j_call: TRBJ1-5; v_call: TRBV27; clone_size: -
cdr3_aa: CASGRSSGGYEQYF; cdr3_nt: TGTGCCAGCGGGCGATCTAGCGGGGGGTACGAGCAGTACTTC; cdr3_length: 14; d_call: TRBD2; j_call: TRBJ2-7; v_call: TRBV7-9; clone_size: many
cdr3_aa: CAAARTVDNYGYTF; cdr3_nt: TGTGCCGCGGCACGGACAGTGGATAACTATGGCTACACCTTC; cdr3_length: 14; d_call: -; j_call: TRBJ1-2; v_call: TRBV28; clone_size: few
cdr3_aa: CASSSGDRNYEQYF; cdr3_nt: TGTGCCAGCAGCTCCGGGGACAGAAATTACGAGCAGTACTTC; cdr3_length: 14; d_call: TRBD1; j_call: TRBJ2-7; v_call: TRBV7-9; clone_size: few